One sample yielded the 5 T cell receptor beta chains listed below, sequenced in a study of blood T cells in healthy people across ages. Together with a sample-barcoded 5' primer, a J-beta primer mix was included in a second PCR lasting about 7 to 12 cycles. In TCRdb, the 5' RACE reads were re-called with MiXCR into one record per CDR3 protein. The table records some 760,000 distinct CDR3 sequences, 20% to 25% of them present only once. These data also formed part of another study, on T cells of mothers and their children.

The specimen was blood. The receptor set was obtained from a boy aged 5-17 years in good health.

V and J are TRBV28 and TRBJ1-2; 7 bases line up with TRBD1. Germline V lookup: CDR1 MDHEN, CDR2 SYDVKM. V lost 6 bases to trimming and J lost 4 bases; unmatched junction nucleotides: 8. The CDR3 has 14 amino acids. This chain's CDR3 is CASSLGTVLYGYTF. CDR3 bases: TGTGCCAGCAGCCTAGGGACAGTACTCTATGGCTACACCTTC.

This clonotype was seen repeatedly, ten times or more. This chain uses TRBV5-1 with TRBJ1-1; 7 bases line up with TRBD1. V shed 3 bases, J shed 1 base, and the junction held 3 bases outside the gene matches. This CDR3 is 14 amino acids long. Germline V lookup: CDR1 SGHRS, CDR2 YFSETQ. Written as DNA, the CDR3 is TGCGCCAGCAGCTCCGGGACAGCGAACACTGAAGCTTTCTTT. As protein: CASSSGTANTEAFF. Based on the CDR3 plus reference TRBV5-1 and TRBJ1-1, the full variable domain is KAGVTQTPRYLIKTRGQQVTLSCSPISGHRSVSWYQQTPGQGLQFLFEYFSETQRNKGNFPGRFSGRQFSNSRSEMNVSTLELGDSALYLCASSSGTANTEAFFGQGTRLTVV.

This clonotype was observed a few times. The V gene is TRBV18, the J gene TRBJ2-3; D gene unclear. Germline assignment: CDR1 KGHSH and CDR2 LQKENI. This CDR3 comprises 17 residues. The germline V and J ends were trimmed by 3 bases and 5 bases, with 21 bases remaining between them. The CDR3 reads CASSPSEHHTHIDTQYF. In DNA form, the CDR3 reads TGTGCCAGCTCACCGTCGGAACACCATACGCACATAGATACGCAGTATTTT. Using reference TRBV18 and TRBJ2-3 for the parts outside the CDR3, the full variable domain is NAGVMQNPRHLVRRRGQEARLRCSPMKGHSHVYWYRQLPEEGLKFMVYLQKENIIDESGMPKERFSAEFPKEGPSILRIQQVVRGDSAAYFCASSPSEHHTHIDTQYFGPGTRLTVL.

This sequence joins TRBV6-5 and TRBJ1-4; tentative D call: TRBD1 (6 bases). The V end lost 4 bases, the J end lost 2 bases, and 11 bases lay between the germline ends. This CDR3 contains 15 residues. CDR1 is MNHEY and CDR2 is SVGAGI in the germline V gene. The CDR3 reads CASSSTGTTNEKLFF. As DNA, the CDR3 is TGTGCCAGCAGTTCCACAGGGACGACTAATGAAAAACTGTTTTTT.

The J gene is TRBJ2-1, the V gene TRBV23-1; D uncertain. TRBV23-1 counts as an open reading frame of uncertain function. The CDR3 spans 15 residues. The V and J ends lost 7 bases and 4 bases respectively, with 17 bases between them. CDR3 nucleotide sequence: TGCGCCAGCATACCGAGCGATGGATCTTACAATGAGCAGTTCTTC. Its translation: CASIPSDGSYNEQFF.